The T cell receptor beta chain described here comes from a study of control samples from healthy donors and cancer patients. This CDR3 has 16 residues. The germline V gene encodes CDR1 SEHNR and CDR2 FQNEAQ (reference sequence). Trimming at V came to 5 bases and at J to 6 bases, leaving 8 bases not matched to a gene. Clones were sequenced by immunoSEQ multiplex PCR, and TCRdb holds only the in-frame ones, with some missing. This sample has roughly 120,000 clones, with around 87% found just once. Sequencing used PBMCs. The chain has TRBV7-9 and TRBJ2-6; 9 positions agree with TRBD1. The sequence was collected from a woman aged 55-70 years with lung cancer. For the CDR3, the DNA is TGTGCCAGCAGCCTACCGGGGACAGGGCAGGCCAACGTCCTGACTTTC. Amino acid sequence: CASSLPGTGQANVLTF. The whole variable domain, filled in from reference TRBV7-9 and TRBJ2-6, reads DTGVSQNPRHKITKRGQNVTFRCDPISEHNRLYWYRQTLGQGPEFLTYFQNEAQLEKSRLLSDRFSAERPKGSFSTLEIQRTEQGDSAMYLCASSLPGTGQANVLTFGAGSRLTVL.